This is a list of T cell receptor beta chains from one sample in a study of identical twins. MiXCR was run by TCRdb on the 5' RACE reads, yielding one entry per CDR3 protein. The table has roughly 720,000 distinct CDR3 sequences, 15% to 20% seen once. The sample also formed part of further work on T cells expressing NK-cell markers.

Sequenced input: PBMCs. The receptors originated from a woman under 30 in good health. Each CDR3 is given with its conserved first and last residue. Fields, in order: D gene, clone size, J gene, V gene, CDR3 DNA, CDR3 protein. D genes are given only for firm matches. Where a row states a size, it is once, few, many or the class of an expanded clone; other rows omit it.

d_call: NA
clone_size: many
j_call: TRBJ2-1
v_call: TRBV6-4
cdr3_nt: TGTGCCAGCAGTATGGACTACAACAATGAGCAGTTCTTC
cdr3_aa: CASSMDYNNEQFF

d_call: TRBD1
clone_size: many
j_call: TRBJ2-1
v_call: TRBV12-3/TRBV12-4
cdr3_nt: TGTGCCAGCTTGACAGGGGGTCGCGAGCAGTTCTTC
cdr3_aa: CASLTGGREQFF

d_call: NA
clone_size: NA
j_call: TRBJ2-1
v_call: TRBV5-1
cdr3_nt: TGCGCCAGCAGCTTCACCGTTCCCATCTCCTACAATGAGCAGTTCTTC
cdr3_aa: CASSFTVPISYNEQFF

d_call: NA
clone_size: NA
j_call: TRBJ2-3
v_call: TRBV6-5
cdr3_nt: TGTGCCAGCAGTTACGACCGAAGCACAGATACGCAGTATTTT
cdr3_aa: CASSYDRSTDTQYF

d_call: TRBD2
clone_size: few
j_call: TRBJ2-3
v_call: TRBV5-1
cdr3_nt: TGCGCCAGCAGCTCCCCCAGCGGGAGAGGTAGCACAGATACGCAGTATTTT
cdr3_aa: CASSSPSGRGSTDTQYF

d_call: TRBD2
clone_size: NA
j_call: TRBJ2-1
v_call: TRBV5-6
cdr3_nt: TGTGCCAGCAGCTTGAGCCCGACTAGCGGGAGCAATGAGCAGTTCTTC
cdr3_aa: CASSLSPTSGSNEQFF

d_call: NA
clone_size: few
j_call: TRBJ2-2
v_call: TRBV12-3/TRBV12-4
cdr3_nt: TGTGCCAGCAGTTTCAGGTTCACCGGGGAGCTGTTTTTT
cdr3_aa: CASSFRFTGELFF

d_call: TRBD2
clone_size: NA
j_call: TRBJ2-2
v_call: TRBV2
cdr3_nt: TGTGCCAGCAGGAAACTAGCGGCGAACACCGGGGAGCTGTTTTTT
cdr3_aa: CASRKLAANTGELFF

d_call: NA
clone_size: NA
j_call: TRBJ2-7
v_call: TRBV7-2
cdr3_nt: TGTGCCAGCAGCTTAGGGCAGGTAGGCTACGAGCAGTACTTC
cdr3_aa: CASSLGQVGYEQYF

d_call: NA
clone_size: NA
j_call: TRBJ2-1
v_call: TRBV7-2
cdr3_nt: TGTGCCAGCATTTTCCGGGACCCAACCTACAATGAGCAGTTCTTC
cdr3_aa: CASIFRDPTYNEQFF

d_call: NA
clone_size: NA
j_call: TRBJ2-2
v_call: TRBV24-1
cdr3_nt: TGTGCCACCAGTGCGGGGGAAAGCACCGGGGAGCTGTTTTTT
cdr3_aa: CATSAGESTGELFF

d_call: TRBD2
clone_size: few
j_call: TRBJ2-7
v_call: TRBV4-2
cdr3_nt: TGTGCCAGCAGCCGGGGACTAGCGGTCTACGAGCAGTACTTC
cdr3_aa: CASSRGLAVYEQYF

d_call: NA
clone_size: few
j_call: TRBJ2-7
v_call: TRBV7-3
cdr3_nt: TGTGCCAGCAGCTTAAATCCAGGGTTTAGCGAGCAGTACTTC
cdr3_aa: CASSLNPGFSEQYF

d_call: NA
clone_size: few
j_call: TRBJ1-3
v_call: TRBV9
cdr3_nt: TGTGCCAGCAGCCCCGTCCCGATTGGACGCTCTGGAAACACCATATATTTT
cdr3_aa: CASSPVPIGRSGNTIYF

d_call: NA
clone_size: NA
j_call: TRBJ2-7
v_call: TRBV21-1
cdr3_nt: TGTGCCAGCCCGAGACGAGAACATCCTAGCTCCTACGAGCAGTACTTC
cdr3_aa: CASPRREHPSSYEQYF

d_call: NA
clone_size: few
j_call: TRBJ2-1
v_call: TRBV7-7
cdr3_nt: TGTGCTAGCAGCCCGGGACGTCCCGCCAATGAGCAGTTCTTC
cdr3_aa: CASSPGRPANEQFF

d_call: NA
clone_size: once
j_call: TRBJ2-7
v_call: TRBV6-2/TRBV6-3
cdr3_nt: TGTGCCAGCAGTTACGGCCTGGGATCTTCCTACGAGCAGTACTTC
cdr3_aa: CASSYGLGSSYEQYF

d_call: NA
clone_size: NA
j_call: TRBJ2-3
v_call: TRBV20-1
cdr3_nt: TGCAGTGCCGACGGGCCAGGGTCAGGAGATACGCAGTATTTT
cdr3_aa: CSADGPGSGDTQYF

d_call: NA
clone_size: NA
j_call: TRBJ1-6
v_call: TRBV20-1
cdr3_nt: TGCAGTGCTAGTCGGAGTTCGGTCCTCCACTTT
cdr3_aa: CSASRSSVLHF

d_call: TRBD1
clone_size: few
j_call: TRBJ2-3
v_call: TRBV5-6
cdr3_nt: TGTGCCAGCAGTTCCGGGACAGGGGCATTAGATACGCAGTATTTT
cdr3_aa: CASSSGTGALDTQYF

d_call: TRBD2
clone_size: few
j_call: TRBJ2-7
v_call: TRBV18
cdr3_nt: TGTGCCAGCTCACCCCGAAGCGGGGGGGTCTTAGAGCAGTACTTC
cdr3_aa: CASSPRSGGVLEQYF

d_call: NA
clone_size: NA
j_call: TRBJ2-1
v_call: TRBV18
cdr3_nt: TGTGCCAGCTCACGATTGACTAGTTGGGGCAATGAGCAGTTCTTC
cdr3_aa: CASSRLTSWGNEQFF

d_call: NA
clone_size: few
j_call: TRBJ2-7
v_call: TRBV2
cdr3_nt: TGTGCCAGCAGTGAAGCCGGACGCTCCTACGAGCAGTACTTC
cdr3_aa: CASSEAGRSYEQYF

d_call: TRBD2
clone_size: many
j_call: TRBJ2-7
v_call: TRBV18
cdr3_nt: TGTGCCAGCTCATTAGCGGGAGTGAACTGGGAGCAGTACTTC
cdr3_aa: CASSLAGVNWEQYF

d_call: TRBD2
clone_size: few
j_call: TRBJ2-3
v_call: TRBV20-1
cdr3_nt: TGCAGTGCTCTTAGCGGGATCCCCACAGATACGCAGTATTTT
cdr3_aa: CSALSGIPTDTQYF

d_call: NA
clone_size: NA
j_call: TRBJ2-3
v_call: TRBV9
cdr3_nt: TGTGCCAGCAGCGCCTCCGGTGCAGCAGATACGCAGTATTTT
cdr3_aa: CASSASGAADTQYF

d_call: NA
clone_size: many
j_call: TRBJ2-1
v_call: TRBV4-3
cdr3_nt: TGCGCCAGCAGCCTACTTCAGGGGATGAAGTACAATGAGCAGTTCTTC
cdr3_aa: CASSLLQGMKYNEQFF

d_call: NA
clone_size: few
j_call: TRBJ2-7
v_call: TRBV9
cdr3_nt: TGTGCCAGCAGCGTAGCCGGGGGGGGACAGCGTGAGCAGTACTTC
cdr3_aa: CASSVAGGGQREQYF

d_call: TRBD2
clone_size: NA
j_call: TRBJ2-7
v_call: TRBV7-2
cdr3_nt: TGTGCCAGCAGCTTAGATCGTAGCGGGAGAGGCCACGAGCAGTACTTC
cdr3_aa: CASSLDRSGRGHEQYF

d_call: NA
clone_size: few
j_call: TRBJ2-2
v_call: TRBV6-2/TRBV6-3
cdr3_nt: TGTGCCAGCATACGGGGCTTACAAAACACCGGGGAGCTGTTTTTT
cdr3_aa: CASIRGLQNTGELFF

d_call: NA
clone_size: once
j_call: TRBJ1-2
v_call: TRBV7-6
cdr3_nt: TGTGCCAGCAGCTTAGAGACAGGATCTCTATCGGGCTACACCTTC
cdr3_aa: CASSLETGSLSGYTF

d_call: NA
clone_size: NA
j_call: TRBJ2-2
v_call: TRBV4-1
cdr3_nt: TGCGCCAGCAGCCAAGTGACGGGGGAGGACGGCACCGGGGAGCTGTTTTTT
cdr3_aa: CASSQVTGEDGTGELFF

d_call: TRBD1
clone_size: NA
j_call: TRBJ1-3
v_call: TRBV12-3/TRBV12-4
cdr3_nt: TGTGCCAGCAGTTTGGGCAGGGGGCTTGGAAACACCATATATTTT
cdr3_aa: CASSLGRGLGNTIYF

d_call: NA
clone_size: few
j_call: TRBJ1-5
v_call: TRBV18
cdr3_nt: TGTGCCAGCTCCCCGGGACTACACAATCAGCCCCAGCATTTT
cdr3_aa: CASSPGLHNQPQHF

d_call: TRBD2
clone_size: few
j_call: TRBJ2-7
v_call: TRBV20-1
cdr3_nt: TGCAGTGCCATGGGACTATCCCTCTACGAGCAGTACTTC
cdr3_aa: CSAMGLSLYEQYF

d_call: NA
clone_size: NA
j_call: TRBJ2-2
v_call: TRBV30
cdr3_nt: TGTGCCTGGAGGCGGACAGATAGAACCGGGGAGCTGTTTTTT
cdr3_aa: CAWRRTDRTGELFF

d_call: NA
clone_size: few
j_call: TRBJ1-1
v_call: TRBV12-3/TRBV12-4
cdr3_nt: TGTGCCAGCAGTCAGGGCCTTGGAGCTTTCTTT
cdr3_aa: CASSQGLGAFF